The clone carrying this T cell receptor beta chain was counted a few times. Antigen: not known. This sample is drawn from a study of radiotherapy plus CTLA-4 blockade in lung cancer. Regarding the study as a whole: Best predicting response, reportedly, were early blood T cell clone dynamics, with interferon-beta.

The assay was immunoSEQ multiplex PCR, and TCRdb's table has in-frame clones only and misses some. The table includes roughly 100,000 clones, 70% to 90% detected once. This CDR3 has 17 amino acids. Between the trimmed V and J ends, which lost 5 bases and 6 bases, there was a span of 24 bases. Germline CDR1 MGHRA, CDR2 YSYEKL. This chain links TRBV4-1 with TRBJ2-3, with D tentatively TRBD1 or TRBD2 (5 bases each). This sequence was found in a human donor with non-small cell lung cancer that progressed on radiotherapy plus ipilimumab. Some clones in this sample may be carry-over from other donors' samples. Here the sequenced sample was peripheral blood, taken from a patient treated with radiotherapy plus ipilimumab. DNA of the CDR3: TGCGCCAGCAGCACCCCGCCGCGCCCTCGGGGCGCGGATACGCAGTATTTT. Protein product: CASSTPPRPRGADTQYF.